This T cell receptor (beta chain) was recorded in a study of shared clonotypes between healthy human individuals. Splitting of each subset's genomic DNA was done evenly across several immunoSEQ plates. Using immunoSEQ multiplex PCR, the repertoire was profiled, and TCRdb retains in-frame clones only, with some absent. The table includes over 2 million clones, 85% to 95% detected once. Germline V gene lookup returns CDR1 MNHNS and CDR2 SASEGT. The ends were cut back, 3 bases at V and 0 bases at J, with 9 bases in the middle. This CDR3 is built from 14 residues. The sample taken for sequencing was naive CD4+ T cells from PBMCs. The subset is: CD45RA+ positively selected. The chain links TRBV6-1 to TRBJ2-7, with D possibly being TRBD1 or TRBD2 (5 bases each). The TCR originated in a man aged 18 to 35 in good health. Some clones in this sample may be carry-over from other donors' samples. In DNA, the CDR3 is TGTGCCAGCAGTGACCCGGGACCCTCCTACGAGCAGTACTTC. Amino acids: CASSDPGPSYEQYF.